These 22 T cell receptor beta chains were all obtained from the same sample, sequenced in a study of T cells after yellow fever vaccination. TCRdb fed the 5' RACE reads into MiXCR, producing one record per CDR3 protein. The sample lists about 310,000 distinct CDR3 sequences; less than 4.5% were seen once. The source was PBMCs, collected on the day of the yellow fever booster vaccination. The receptors shown here come from a man aged 18 to 30 who received the YFV17D yellow fever vaccine.

This clonotype turned up a few times. This chain connects TRBV7-3 to TRBJ2-1, with 8 bases identical to TRBD2. Looked up from germline, CDR1 is SGHTA and CDR2 is FQGTGA. V dropped 5 bases and J dropped 7; count of bases not matched to a gene: 10. This CDR3 comprises 15 residues. Here the CDR3 reads CASSAILAGRNEQFF. The DNA of the CDR3 is TGTGCCAGCAGCGCGATCTTAGCGGGGCGGAATGAGCAGTTCTTC.

This clonotype was detected only a few times. The chain links TRBV4-3 to TRBJ2-2; 7 bases line up with TRBD1. The J segment lost 3 bases and the V segment lost 1 base, leaving 8 bases of the junction unmatched. The CDR3 is made up of 17 amino acids. CDR1 LGHNA and CDR2 YSLEER come from the germline V gene. This CDR3 reads CASSQVPVQGDTGELFF. CDR3 DNA: TGCGCCAGCAGCCAAGTTCCAGTCCAGGGGGACACCGGGGAGCTGTTTTTT.

This clonotype was found many times. J is TRBJ2-1 and V is TRBV5-1; 7 bases match TRBD2. The CDR3 contains 14 residues. Germline trimming cut 2 bases from V and 9 bases from J; bases unmatched to any gene: 8. CDR1 is SGHRS, CDR2 YFSETQ, per germline. The CDR3 sequence: CASSFGLGGGEQFF. In DNA, the CDR3 is TGCGCCAGCAGCTTCGGACTAGGCGGGGGTGAGCAGTTCTTC. The whole variable domain, filled in from reference TRBV5-1 and TRBJ2-1, reads KAGVTQTPRYLIKTRGQQVTLSCSPISGHRSVSWYQQTPGQGLQFLFEYFSETQRNKGNFPGRFSGRQFSNSRSEMNVSTLELGDSALYLCASSFGLGGGEQFFGPGTRLTVL.

The chain recombines TRBV5-5 with TRBJ2-3; 7 positions match TRBD1. CDR3 length equals 13 residues. Germline V gene data show CDR1 as SGHKS and CDR2 as YYEKEE (reference sequence). V trimming: 6 bases; J trimming: 2 bases; junction bases outside the gene matches: 3. CDR3 residues: CASMGQNTDTQYF. In nucleotides, the CDR3 is TGTGCCAGCATGGGACAGAACACAGATACGCAGTATTTT.

The chain joins TRBV5-6 to TRBJ1-6, with D possibly being TRBD1 (6 bases). The ends were cut back, 0 bases at V and 0 bases at J, with 19 bases in the middle. The germline CDR1 and CDR2 sequences are SGHDT and YYEEEE. The CDR3 totals 20 residues. The CDR3 DNA follows: TGTGCCAGCAGCTTGGGAGTCTCACGGGGGCTGAGCTCCTATAATTCACCCCTCCACTTT. Amino acid sequence: CASSLGVSRGLSSYNSPLHF.

This clonotype was recorded a few times. This chain joins TRBV4-2 and TRBJ1-2; D gene uncertain. V was pared by 6 bases and J by 2 bases, with 16 bases between. This CDR3 comprises 15 residues. CDR1 is LGHNA, CDR2 YNFKEQ, per germline. The DNA of the CDR3 is TGTGCCAGCAGTGAACCGGGAGAGGAAAACTATGGCTACACCTTC. Its translation is CASSEPGEENYGYTF.

This clonotype was detected many times. This sequence joins TRBV10-3 and TRBJ2-3, with 14 positions matching TRBD2. The CDR3 is 16 amino acids. From germline, CDR1 is ENHRY and CDR2 SYGVKD. The junction had 8 bases not matched to a gene; V was cut back by 6 bases and J by 6 bases. CDR3 nucleotide sequence: TGTGCCATCAGGGGGACTAGCGGGGGCCCGGGGGATACGCAGTATTTT. Amino acids: CAIRGTSGGPGDTQYF.

This clonotype was counted at least ten times. The chain carries TRBV7-2 and TRBJ1-3; no definite D call. Germline V gene sequence: CDR1 SGHTA, CDR2 FQGNSA. The CDR3 consists of 15 residues. The V end lost 5 bases, the J end lost 3 bases, and 14 bases lay between the germline ends. The CDR3 protein is CASSPGSANGNTIYF. The CDR3 DNA follows: TGTGCCAGCAGCCCAGGTTCGGCTAATGGAAACACCATATATTTT.

This clonotype was counted at least ten times. The chain uses TRBV4-1 and TRBJ2-1; 8 bases are shared with TRBD2. Unmatched junction bases numbered 6, after V lost 1 base and J lost 4 bases. This CDR3 region has 16 residues. Germline CDR1 MGHRA, CDR2 YSYEKL. The CDR3 reads CASSQGGLVFYNEQFF. CDR3 sequence (DNA): TGCGCCAGCAGCCAAGGGGGACTAGTCTTTTACAATGAGCAGTTCTTC.

This clonotype was recorded a few times. The CDR3, as DNA: TGCGCCAGCAGCCAATCAAGGACAGGAAGCAAAGCTTTCTTT. This codes for CASSQSRTGSKAFF. The chain couples TRBV4-3 to TRBJ1-1; the match to TRBD1 covers 7 bases. J was trimmed by 9 bases and V by 2 bases; bases with no gene match: 9. Germline CDR1 is LGHNA and CDR2 is YSLEER. This CDR3 spans 14 amino acids.

The chain employs TRBV24-1 and TRBJ2-2; 8 nucleotides line up with TRBD1. CDR1 and CDR2 from the germline V gene are KGHDR and SFDVKD. The ends lost 4 bases at V and 1 base at J; junction bases unmatched: 4. The length of the CDR3 is 16 residues. CDR3 nucleotide sequence: TGTGCCACCAGTGAAGCCGGGACAGGGAACACCGGGGAGCTGTTTTTT. This translates into CATSEAGTGNTGELFF.

The J gene is TRBJ1-4, the V gene TRBV19; tentatively, D is TRBD1 (6 bases). V lost 7 bases to trimming and J lost 12 bases, with 21 bases between them. Germline CDR1 is LNHDA and CDR2 is SQIVND (reference sequence). The CDR3 extends over 14 amino acids. The CDR3 DNA follows: TGTGCCAGTACCGTCTCTTCTGACAGGCTGCAACTGTTTTTT. Translation gives CASTVSSDRLQLFF.

The chain couples TRBV12-3 or TRBV12-4 to TRBJ1-1; D is possibly TRBD1 (6 bases). This CDR3 comprises 14 residues. V lost 5 bases and J lost 7, with 17 bases in between. CDR3 amino acids: CASSPSTGPNEAFF. The CDR3 DNA sequence: TGTGCCAGCAGTCCGTCAACAGGGCCAAATGAAGCTTTCTTT.

In its sample, this clonotype was seen many times. The V and J genes are TRBV6-1 and TRBJ2-4; D might be TRBD1 (6 bases). This CDR3 comprises 14 residues. Germline loops: CDR1 MNHNS, CDR2 SASEGT. V gave up 0 bases and J gave up 6 bases, with 9 bases separating them. CDR3 bases: TGTGCCAGCAGTGAAGCTGGGGGCGGAAACATTCAGTACTTC. It is translated as CASSEAGGGNIQYF.

In its sample, this clonotype was seen many times. This chain connects TRBV7-2 to TRBJ1-1; 10 bases map to TRBD1. The CDR3 sequence is 16 residues long. Germline CDR1 SGHTA, CDR2 FQGNSA. Unmatched junction bases numbered 9, after V lost 4 bases and J lost 4 bases. CDR3 protein: CASSSGPGTGVTEAFF. In nucleotides, the CDR3 is TGTGCCAGCAGCTCAGGTCCCGGGACAGGGGTCACTGAAGCTTTCTTT.

This clonotype was recorded many times. The chain links TRBV20-1 to TRBJ2-5, with 8 bases lining up with TRBD2. J lost 5 bases, V lost 3 bases, and 8 bases had no gene match. The CDR3 contains 14 residues. Germline values: CDR1 DFQATT, CDR2 SNEGSKA (reference sequence). CDR3 protein: CSARAGGSHETQYF. CDR3 nucleotides: TGCAGTGCTAGGGCGGGGGGAAGCCACGAGACCCAGTACTTC.

This clonotype was observed a handful of times. The chain recombines TRBV7-2 with TRBJ1-3; the D is unclear. V lost 0 bases, J lost 0 bases, and 9 bases lay in between. CDR1 SGHTA and CDR2 FQGNSA come from the germline V gene. This CDR3 contains 16 residues. The CDR3 loop reads CASSLAQAISGNTIYF. CDR3 DNA sequence: TGTGCCAGCAGCTTAGCGCAAGCAATCTCTGGAAACACCATATATTTT.

This clonotype was counted only a few times. This chain links TRBV6-5 with TRBJ2-7; perhaps TRBD2 as D (6 bases). The V end was cut by 2 bases, the J end by 6 bases, with 17 bases between. This CDR3 region has 15 residues. Germline V gene lookup returns CDR1 MNHEY and CDR2 SVGAGI. The CDR3 reads CASSYQPNIAVEQYF. The CDR3 nucleotides are TGTGCCAGCAGTTACCAACCCAATATAGCGGTCGAGCAGTACTTC.

The J gene is TRBJ2-7, the V gene TRBV10-3; tentative D call: TRBD2 (6 bases). The ends were cut back, 7 bases at V and 6 bases at J, with 16 bases in the middle. CDR3 length equals 13 residues. Germline-derived CDR1 and CDR2 are ENHRY and SYGVKD. DNA for the CDR3: TGTGCCATCACCCCGGGTGGAGGGACCGAGCAGTACTTC. Amino acids: CAITPGGGTEQYF.

The chain employs TRBV7-9 and TRBJ2-7; unclear D gene. This CDR3 is 13 amino acids long. The V end was cut by 2 bases, the J end by 1 base, with 6 bases between. Germline CDR1 reads SEHNR; CDR2 reads FQNEAQ (reference sequence). The CDR3 region is CASSLLLSYEQYF. The CDR3 DNA reads TGTGCCAGCAGCTTATTATTATCCTACGAGCAGTACTTC.

The rearrangement joins TRBV12-3 or TRBV12-4 to TRBJ1-6; D is unclear. This CDR3 is built from 14 residues. V lost 3 bases and J lost 8, with 11 bases in between. The CDR3 loop is CASSFTGVYSPLHF. In nucleotides, the CDR3 is TGTGCCAGCAGTTTTACCGGGGTTTATTCACCCCTCCACTTT.

This clonotype was found a few times. V and J are TRBV5-4 and TRBJ2-3; 13 positions match TRBD2. This CDR3 contains 19 residues. V lost 4 bases and J lost 9; bases outside the gene matches: 20. Germline CDR1 and CDR2: SGHNT and YYREEE (reference sequence). CDR3 sequence: CASSPGLAGAQGHTGTQYF. The CDR3 DNA follows: TGTGCCAGCAGCCCTGGACTAGCGGGGGCTCAGGGCCACACAGGCACGCAGTATTTT.